The sequence of this T cell receptor (beta chain) was determined in a study of identical twins' blood T cells. TCRdb re-called the 5' RACE reads through MiXCR, storing one row per CDR3 protein. The table lists 350,000 to 400,000 distinct CDR3 sequences, over 25% of them singletons. The CDR3 length is 13 residues. Germline-derived CDR1 and CDR2 are SGHRS and YFSETQ. The V end lost 0 bases, the J end lost 11 bases, and 14 bases lay between the germline ends. In regard to this clonotype: With a much larger clone just one base away, this may be a read error.

The TCR comes from a woman between 18 and 49 years old in good health. Sequencing used PBMCs. This chain uses TRBV5-1 with TRBJ1-2, with unresolved D. The chain's CDR3 is CASSLEGINIYTF. For the CDR3, the DNA is TGCGCCAGCAGCTTGGAAGGAATCAATATTTACACCTTC.